These 7 T cell receptor beta chains were sequenced from one sample in a study of vaccination and CD4 T cells after COVID-19. Regarding treatment: roughly ten-day PBMC culture with coronavirus spike peptide pools or control peptides (ViraFEST assay). Gathered ahead of the COVID-19 pandemic (2011-2018) were the CD4+ T cells of the unexposed donor. Sequence data for DNA of cultured CD4+ T cells were generated by the Oncomine TCR Beta short-read assay. Genomic DNA was extracted from cultured CD4+ T cells. TCRdb re-derived calls from the PCR reads in MiXCR, one entry per CDR3 protein. The sample has fewer than 12,000 distinct CDR3 sequences, approximately 32% seen once; the top ten hold about an eighth. No cognate antigen is known for these TCRs. Sequenced input: CD4+ T cells from blood, cultured in vitro. These receptors originate from a human donor in good health.

This clonotype was recorded a few times. The V and J genes are TRBV7-6 and TRBJ2-7; tentative D call: TRBD2 (5 bases). Trimming took 0 bases from V and 6 from J, leaving 18 bases between them. Germline values: CDR1 SGHVS, CDR2 FNYEAQ. This CDR3 comprises 16 residues. The CDR3 DNA reads TGTGCCAGCAGCTTAGCGCTTAGTAGCGTAACGGTCGAGCAGTACTTC. Translating it yields CASSLALSSVTVEQYF. Variable domain in full (rest from reference TRBV7-6 and TRBJ2-7): GAGVSQSPRYKVTKRGQDVALRCDPISGHVSLYWYRQALGQGPEFLTYFNYEAQQDKSGLPNDRFSAERPEGSISTLTIQRTEQRDSAMYRCASSLALSSVTVEQYFGPGTRLTVT.

V gene TRBV20-1 combines with J gene TRBJ2-6; 8 bases match TRBD1. The CDR3 runs 18 residues. V was clipped by 5 bases and J by 0 bases; unmatched bases: 12. Per germline, CDR1 DFQATT and CDR2 SNEGSKA (reference sequence). The CDR3 region has the DNA TGCAGTGCTTCCTCGACAGGGGCCCCTCACTCTGGGGCCAACGTCCTGACTTTC. Amino acid sequence: CSASSTGAPHSGANVLTF.

This chain joins TRBV7-3 and TRBJ1-1, with D tentatively TRBD1 (6 bases). CDR3 length equals 15 residues. Germline V lookup: CDR1 SGHTA, CDR2 FQGTGA. The germline V and J ends were trimmed by 5 bases and 1 base, with 14 bases remaining between them. The CDR3 DNA reads as TGTGCCAGCAGCCCGCCCGGGACACCGAACACTGAAGCTTTCTTT. Protein: CASSPPGTPNTEAFF.

Relative to its sample, this clonotype is medium-sized. The chain joins TRBV20-1 to TRBJ1-5; tentatively, D is TRBD1 (6 bases). Germline CDR1 DFQATT, CDR2 SNEGSKA (reference sequence). The ends were cut back, 3 bases at V and 1 base at J, with 16 bases in the middle. This CDR3 comprises 16 residues. CDR3 sequence (DNA): TGCAGTGCTAGCGACTCAGGGGTAGGGAGCAATCAGCCCCAGCATTTT. Translation gives CSASDSGVGSNQPQHF.

V gene TRBV10-3 combines with J gene TRBJ2-3, with TRBD2 matching over 8 bases. The CDR3 totals 15 residues. V trimming: 4 bases; J trimming: 6 bases; junction bases outside the gene matches: 9. Germline V CDR1 and CDR2: ENHRY, SYGVKD. CDR3 nucleotide sequence: TGTGCCATCAGTGGGTCGGGAGGGTCGGAGGATACGCAGTATTTT. Amino acids: CAISGSGGSEDTQYF.

This clonotype turned up a few times. The chain has TRBV9 and TRBJ2-7; no definite D call. Trimming removed 4 bases at V and 1 base at J, with 12 bases between. Germline CDR1 is SGDLS and CDR2 is YYNGEE. The CDR3 consists of 14 residues. DNA of the CDR3: TGTGCCAGCAGCCCACAGAGTTGGTCCTACGAGCAGTACTTC. Protein sequence: CASSPQSWSYEQYF.

The genes are TRBV14 and TRBJ1-1; D unclear. The V gene lost 0 bases and the J gene lost 8 bases, with 10 bases spanning the gap. Germline V CDR1 and CDR2: SGHDN, FVKESK. The CDR3 spans 13 residues. CDR3: CASSQDIKGEAFF. The CDR3 DNA reads TGTGCCAGCAGCCAAGATATTAAGGGAGAAGCTTTCTTT.